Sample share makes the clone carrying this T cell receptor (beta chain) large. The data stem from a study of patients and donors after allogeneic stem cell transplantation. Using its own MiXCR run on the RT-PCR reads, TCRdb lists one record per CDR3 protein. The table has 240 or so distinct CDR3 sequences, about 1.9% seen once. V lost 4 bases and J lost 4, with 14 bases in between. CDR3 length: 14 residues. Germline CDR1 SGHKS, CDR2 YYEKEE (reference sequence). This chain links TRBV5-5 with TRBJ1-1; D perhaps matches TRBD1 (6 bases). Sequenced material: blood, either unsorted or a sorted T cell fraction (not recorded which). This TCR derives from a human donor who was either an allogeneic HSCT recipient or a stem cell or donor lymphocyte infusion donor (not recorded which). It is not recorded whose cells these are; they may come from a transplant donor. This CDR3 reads CASSQLDRSTEAFF. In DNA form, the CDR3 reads TGTGCCAGCAGCCAGCTTGACAGGTCCACTGAAGCTTTCTTT.